The rows below give T cell receptor beta chains drawn from one sample of a study of cytomegalovirus exposure and HLA in healthy donors. Some clones are missing from TCRdb's copy, which holds only in-frame ones; the method was immunoSEQ multiplex PCR. In the table there are 85,000 to 100,000 clones, around three quarters of which are singletons. Material: PBMCs. The receptor source for this set is a male donor in good health and CMV-seropositive. Each CDR3 is given with its conserved first and last residue. The D gene is left open where the match is weak. Expanded clones get a size class; other rows say once, few or many, or leave the size out.

- TRBJ2-6 - TRBV6-5 CASSPPGGANVLTF TGTGCCAGCAGTCCACCCGGTGGGGCCAACGTCCTGACTTTC
once TRBJ1-6 TRBD1 TRBV7-9 CASSMGQGDSPLHF TGTGCCAGCAGCATGGGACAGGGAGATTCACCCCTCCACTTT
- TRBJ1-4 - TRBV6-5 CASSWGRGRGGELFF TGTGCCAGCAGTTGGGGCAGGGGCCGTGGGGGAGAACTGTTTTTT
- TRBJ2-2 TRBD2 TRBV5-1 CASSWGAGNTNTGELFF TGCGCCAGCAGCTGGGGAGCGGGAAATACGAACACCGGGGAGCTGTTTTTT
- TRBJ1-1 TRBD1 TRBV4-1 CASSQVDRVVTEAFF TGCGCCAGCAGCCAAGTCGACAGGGTGGTCACTGAAGCTTTCTTT
- TRBJ1-1 - TRBV19 CASSMGGVNTEAFF TGTGCCAGTAGTATGGGGGGTGTGAACACTGAAGCTTTCTTT
- TRBJ2-7 - TRBV19 CASSITAAYEQYF TGTGCCAGTAGTATAACAGCAGCCTACGAGCAGTACTTC
once TRBJ2-7 - TRBV2 CASSDMRQPYEQYF TGTGCCAGCAGTGACATGAGACAGCCCTACGAGCAGTACTTC
- TRBJ1-1 TRBD1 TRBV19 CASNPGGTEAFF TGTGCCAGTAACCCAGGGGGCACTGAAGCTTTCTTT
- TRBJ1-1 - TRBV6-5 CASSYDRGQNTEAFF TGTGCCAGCAGTTACGATCGAGGGCAGAACACTGAAGCTTTCTTT
- TRBJ2-5 TRBD2 TRBV30 CAWILAGAGETQYF TGTGCCTGGATCCTAGCGGGGGCTGGAGAGACCCAGTACTTC
- TRBJ1-4 TRBD1 TRBV11-2 CASSLVQGGWEKLFF TGTGCCAGCAGCTTAGTACAGGGGGGTTGGGAAAAACTGTTTTTT
few TRBJ1-2 - TRBV15 CATSRVAANYGYTF TGTGCCACCAGCAGAGTCGCAGCTAACTATGGCTACACCTTC
- TRBJ2-4 - TRBV6-1 CASNKMTHSRNIQYF TGTGCCAGCAACAAAATGACTCACTCTCGGAACATTCAGTACTTC
- TRBJ1-2 - TRBV5-8 CASTLQDNYGYTF TGTGCCAGCACCCTTCAGGATAACTATGGCTACACCTTC
- TRBJ2-3 TRBD2 TRBV4-2 CASSALAGVSTDTQYF TGTGCCAGCAGCGCCTTAGCGGGGGTTAGCACAGATACGCAGTATTTT
- TRBJ1-1 TRBD1 TRBV2 CAKTTGGNTEAFF TGTGCCAAGACGACAGGGGGGAACACTGAAGCTTTCTTT
- TRBJ2-1 TRBD1 TRBV5-4 CASSLQGNEQFF TGTGCCAGCAGCCTACAGGGGAATGAGCAGTTCTTC
once TRBJ2-5 - TRBV6-5 CASSYSGQGGETQYF TGTGCCAGCAGTTACTCGGGGCAGGGAGGAGAGACCCAGTACTTC
- TRBJ1-4 TRBD1 TRBV5-1 CASSLDRGEKLFF TGCGCCAGCAGCTTGGACAGGGGGGAAAAACTGTTTTTT
- TRBJ1-2 TRBD1 TRBV7-2 CASSSLRTGISYGYTF TGTGCCAGCAGCTCCCTCCGGACAGGGATCTCCTATGGCTACACCTTC
- TRBJ2-5 TRBD2 TRBV5-6 CASSFRGGQETQYF TGTGCCAGCAGCTTTCGGGGGGGCCAAGAGACCCAGTACTTC
few TRBJ1-2 TRBD1 TRBV5-1 CASILENAKTGGGRTGYTF TGCGCCAGCATCTTAGAAAATGCAAAGACAGGGGGCGGTCGTACCGGCTACACCTTC
- TRBJ2-2 - TRBV5-4 CASSTRGITGELFF TGTGCCAGCAGCACCCGAGGGATAACCGGGGAGCTGTTTTTT
- TRBJ1-2 TRBD1 TRBV2 CASSEGSGQGVRFYGYTF TGTGCCAGCAGTGAGGGGTCTGGACAGGGGGTTAGATTCTATGGCTACACCTTC
- TRBJ1-1 - TRBV6-4 CASSLGQTTEAFF TGTGCCAGCAGTCTAGGACAGACTACTGAAGCTTTCTTT
- TRBJ1-1 - TRBV6-5 CASTSGVNTEAFF TGTGCCAGCACTTCGGGGGTGAACACTGAAGCTTTCTTT
- TRBJ2-5 TRBD2 TRBV4-1 CASSPRTPGLTYF TGCGCCAGCAGCCCGAGAACACCGGGACTAACGTACTTC
once TRBJ1-2 - TRBV6-5 CASSYLFGGGGYTF TGTGCCAGCAGTTACCTCTTTGGGGGGGGAGGCTACACCTTC
once TRBJ2-5 - TRBV9 CASVPHLGLETQYF TGTGCCAGCGTTCCCCATTTGGGGCTAGAGACCCAGTACTTC
- TRBJ2-7 - TRBV20-1 CSASRDEQYF TGCAGTGCTAGCAGGGACGAGCAGTACTTC
- TRBJ2-3 - TRBV4-3 CASSQTQARLSTDTQYF TGCGCCAGCAGCCAGACCCAAGCCAGGCTTAGCACAGATACGCAGTATTTT
- TRBJ2-5 TRBD2 TRBV5-6 CASSLVVSGGQETQYF TGTGCCAGCAGCTTGGTCGTTAGCGGGGGGCAAGAGACCCAGTACTTC
- TRBJ1-1 TRBD1 TRBV5-1 CASSYDRAGAFF TGCGCCAGCAGCTACGACAGGGCGGGGGCTTTCTTT
- TRBJ1-6 - TRBV5-1 CPKRKGASYNSPLHF TGCCCCAAGAGAAAAGGGGCCTCCTATAATTCACCCCTCCACTTT
- TRBJ1-5 - TRBV6-1 CASSDRSGGNQPQHF TGTGCCAGCAGTGATAGGTCAGGTGGCAATCAGCCCCAGCATTTT
- TRBJ1-6 - TRBV30 CAWAPGLIGPSPLHF TGTGCCTGGGCTCCGGGTCTCATCGGTCCTTCACCCCTCCACTTT
- TRBJ2-5 - TRBV2 CASRDNRETQYF TGTGCCAGCAGGGACAATAGAGAGACCCAGTACTTC
- TRBJ1-3 - TRBV6-5 CASSYGVGDGNTIYF TGTGCCAGCAGTTACGGGGTAGGGGATGGAAACACCATATATTTT
- TRBJ1-2 TRBD1 TRBV6-4 CASSDPGTANYGYTF TGTGCCAGCAGTGATCCCGGGACAGCTAACTATGGCTACACCTTC
- TRBJ2-5 TRBD1 TRBV2 CASSQTGVYQETQYF TGTGCCAGCAGTCAAACAGGGGTGTATCAAGAGACCCAGTACTTC
few TRBJ1-4 TRBD1 TRBV4-1 CASSPRQGAREKLFF TGCGCCAGCAGCCCAAGACAGGGGGCAAGGGAAAAACTGTTTTTT
- TRBJ1-5 - TRBV9 CASSVGQSNQPQHF TGTGCCAGCAGCGTAGGCCAGTCCAATCAGCCCCAGCATTTT
- TRBJ1-6 - TRBV10-2 CASSYSSNSPLHF TGCGCCAGCAGCTACAGTTCTAATTCACCCCTCCACTTT
few TRBJ2-3 - TRBV4-1 CASSQAGLSTDTQYF TGCGCCAGCAGCCAAGCAGGGCTCAGCACAGATACGCAGTATTTT
- TRBJ2-2 - TRBV25-1 CASSDPTYTGELFF TGTGCCAGCAGTGACCCGACATACACCGGGGAGCTGTTTTTT
- TRBJ1-6 TRBD1 TRBV7-9 CASSLGEGQGNSPLHF TGTGCCAGCAGCTTAGGGGAGGGACAGGGGAATTCACCCCTCCACTTT
- TRBJ2-5 TRBD2 TRBV5-1 CASSRLAGRETQYF TGCGCCAGCAGCCGACTAGCGGGGAGAGAGACCCAGTACTTC